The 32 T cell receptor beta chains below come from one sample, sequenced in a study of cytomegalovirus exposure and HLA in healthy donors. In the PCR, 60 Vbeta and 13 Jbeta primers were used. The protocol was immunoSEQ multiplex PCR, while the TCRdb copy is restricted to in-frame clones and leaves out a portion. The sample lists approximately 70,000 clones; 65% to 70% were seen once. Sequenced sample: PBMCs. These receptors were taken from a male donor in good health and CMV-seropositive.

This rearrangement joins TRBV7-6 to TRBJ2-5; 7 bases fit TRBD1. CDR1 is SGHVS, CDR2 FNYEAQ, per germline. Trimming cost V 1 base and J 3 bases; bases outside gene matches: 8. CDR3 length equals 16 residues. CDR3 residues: CASSLGGGLGEETQYF. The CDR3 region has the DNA TGTGCCAGCAGCTTAGGAGGGGGCCTGGGGGAAGAGACCCAGTACTTC. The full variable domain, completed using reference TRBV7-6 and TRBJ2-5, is GAGVSQSPRYKVTKRGQDVALRCDPISGHVSLYWYRQALGQGPEFLTYFNYEAQQDKSGLPNDRFSAERPEGSISTLTIQRTEQRDSAMYRCASSLGGGLGEETQYFGPGTRLLVL.

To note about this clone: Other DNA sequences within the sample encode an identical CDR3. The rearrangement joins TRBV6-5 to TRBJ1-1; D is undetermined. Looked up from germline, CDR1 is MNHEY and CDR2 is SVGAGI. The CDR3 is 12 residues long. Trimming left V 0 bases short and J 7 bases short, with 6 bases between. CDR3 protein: CASSYSGGEAFF. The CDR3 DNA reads TGTGCCAGCAGTTACTCTGGCGGTGAAGCTTTCTTT.

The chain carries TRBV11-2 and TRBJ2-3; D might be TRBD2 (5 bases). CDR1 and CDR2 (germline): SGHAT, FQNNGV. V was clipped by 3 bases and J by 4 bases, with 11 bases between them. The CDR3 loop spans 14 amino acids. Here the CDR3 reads CASSFLPGADTQYF. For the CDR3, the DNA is TGTGCCAGCAGCTTCTTGCCCGGGGCAGATACGCAGTATTTT.

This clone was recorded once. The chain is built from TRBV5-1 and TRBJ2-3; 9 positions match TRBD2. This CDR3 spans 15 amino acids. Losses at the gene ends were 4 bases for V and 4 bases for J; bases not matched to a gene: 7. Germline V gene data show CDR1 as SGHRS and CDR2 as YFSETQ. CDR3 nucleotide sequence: TGCGCCAGCAGCGCCCCGGGACTAGCTTCAGATACGCAGTATTTT. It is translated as CASSAPGLASDTQYF. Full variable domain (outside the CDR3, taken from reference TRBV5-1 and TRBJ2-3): KAGVTQTPRYLIKTRGQQVTLSCSPISGHRSVSWYQQTPGQGLQFLFEYFSETQRNKGNFPGRFSGRQFSNSRSEMNVSTLELGDSALYLCASSAPGLASDTQYFGPGTRLTVL.

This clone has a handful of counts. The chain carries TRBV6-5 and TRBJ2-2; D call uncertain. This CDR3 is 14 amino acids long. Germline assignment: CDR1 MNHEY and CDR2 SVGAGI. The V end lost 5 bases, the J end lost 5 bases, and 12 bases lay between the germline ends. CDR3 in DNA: TGTGCCAGCAGTCACGCGTCGGAGACCGGGGAGCTGTTTTTT. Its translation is CASSHASETGELFF.

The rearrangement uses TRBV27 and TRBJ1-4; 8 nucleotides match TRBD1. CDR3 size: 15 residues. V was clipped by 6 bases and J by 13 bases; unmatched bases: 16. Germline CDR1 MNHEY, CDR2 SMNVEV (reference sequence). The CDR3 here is CASSLEGQVNGLLFF. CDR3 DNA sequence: TGTGCCAGCAGCCTCGAGGGACAGGTCAATGGGTTACTGTTTTTT.

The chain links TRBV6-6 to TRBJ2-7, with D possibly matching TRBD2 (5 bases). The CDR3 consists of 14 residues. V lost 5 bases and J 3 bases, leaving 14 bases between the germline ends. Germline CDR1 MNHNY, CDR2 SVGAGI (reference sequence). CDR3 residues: CASSRTGVVYEQYF. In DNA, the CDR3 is TGTGCCAGCAGTAGGACTGGAGTTGTCTACGAGCAGTACTTC.

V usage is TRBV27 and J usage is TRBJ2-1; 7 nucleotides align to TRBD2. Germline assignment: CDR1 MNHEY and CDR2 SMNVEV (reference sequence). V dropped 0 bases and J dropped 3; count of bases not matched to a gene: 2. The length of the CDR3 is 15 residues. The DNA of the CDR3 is TGTGCCAGCAGTTTATCACTAGCGTACTACAATGAGCAGTTCTTC. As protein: CASSLSLAYYNEQFF.

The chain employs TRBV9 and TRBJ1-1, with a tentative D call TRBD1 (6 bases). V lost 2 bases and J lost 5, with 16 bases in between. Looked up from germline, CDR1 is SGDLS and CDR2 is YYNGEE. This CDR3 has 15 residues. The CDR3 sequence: CASSVLSGVQTEAFF. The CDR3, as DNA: TGTGCCAGCAGCGTGCTGTCAGGGGTCCAGACTGAAGCTTTCTTT.

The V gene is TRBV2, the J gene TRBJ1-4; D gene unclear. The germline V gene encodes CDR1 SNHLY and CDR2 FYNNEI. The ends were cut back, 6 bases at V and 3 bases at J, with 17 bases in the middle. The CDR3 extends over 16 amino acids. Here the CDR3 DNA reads TGTGCCAGCAGGATCGCCTCCGGGTCCGCTAATGAAAAACTGTTTTTT. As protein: CASRIASGSANEKLFF.

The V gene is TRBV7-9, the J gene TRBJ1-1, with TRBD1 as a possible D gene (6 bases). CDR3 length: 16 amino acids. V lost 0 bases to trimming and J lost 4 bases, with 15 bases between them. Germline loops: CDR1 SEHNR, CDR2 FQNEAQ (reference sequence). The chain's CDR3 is CASSLAGRGTGTEAFF. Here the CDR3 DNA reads TGTGCCAGCAGCTTAGCGGGGAGGGGGACGGGCACTGAAGCTTTCTTT.

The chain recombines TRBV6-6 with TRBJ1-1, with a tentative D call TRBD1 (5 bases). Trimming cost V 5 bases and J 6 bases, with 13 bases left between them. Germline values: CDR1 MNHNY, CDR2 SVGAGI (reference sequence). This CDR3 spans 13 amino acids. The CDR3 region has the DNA TGTGCCAGCAGTACCCTCAGGGTCGCTGAAGCTTTCTTT. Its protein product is CASSTLRVAEAFF.

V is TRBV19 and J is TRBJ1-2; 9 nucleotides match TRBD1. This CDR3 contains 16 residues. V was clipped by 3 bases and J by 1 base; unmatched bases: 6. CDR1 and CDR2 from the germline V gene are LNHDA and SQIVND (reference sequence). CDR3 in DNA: TGTGCCAGTAGTATCACAGGGGGCTTCGGTAACTATGGCTACACCTTC. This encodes CASSITGGFGNYGYTF.

The CDR3 protein is CASSRLTGNNEKLFF. The CDR3 nucleotides are TGTGCCAGCAGCCGCTTGACAGGGAATAATGAAAAACTGTTTTTT. This chain links TRBV14 with TRBJ1-4; 7 bases map to TRBD1. Trimming at V came to 4 bases and at J to 4 bases, leaving 6 bases not matched to a gene. Germline CDR1 reads SGHDN; CDR2 reads FVKESK. This CDR3 spans 15 amino acids.

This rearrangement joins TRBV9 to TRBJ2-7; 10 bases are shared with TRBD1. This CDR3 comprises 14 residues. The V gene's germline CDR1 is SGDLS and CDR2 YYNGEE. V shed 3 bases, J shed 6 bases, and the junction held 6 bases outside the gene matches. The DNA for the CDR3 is TGTGCCAGCAGCGCGTGGACAGGGGGTCCCGAGCAGTACTTC. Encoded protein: CASSAWTGGPEQYF.

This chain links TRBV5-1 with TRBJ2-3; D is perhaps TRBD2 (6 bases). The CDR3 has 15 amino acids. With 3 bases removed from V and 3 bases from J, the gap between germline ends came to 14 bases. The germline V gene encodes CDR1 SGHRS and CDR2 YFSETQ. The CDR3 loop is CASSSGGDFTDTQYF. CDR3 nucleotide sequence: TGCGCCAGCAGCTCGGGCGGGGACTTTACAGATACGCAGTATTTT.

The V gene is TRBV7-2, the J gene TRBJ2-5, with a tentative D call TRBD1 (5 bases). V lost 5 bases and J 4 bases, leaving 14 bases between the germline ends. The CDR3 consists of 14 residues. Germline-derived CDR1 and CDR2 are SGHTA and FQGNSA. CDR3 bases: TGTGCCAGCAGCCCCTCAGGGTTTAGAGAGACCCAGTACTTC. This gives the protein CASSPSGFRETQYF. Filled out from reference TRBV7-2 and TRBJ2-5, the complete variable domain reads GAGVSQSPSNKVTEKGKDVELRCDPISGHTALYWYRQSLGQGLEFLIYFQGNSAPDKSGLPSDRFSAERTGGSVSTLTIQRTQQEDSAVYLCASSPSGFRETQYFGPGTRLLVL.

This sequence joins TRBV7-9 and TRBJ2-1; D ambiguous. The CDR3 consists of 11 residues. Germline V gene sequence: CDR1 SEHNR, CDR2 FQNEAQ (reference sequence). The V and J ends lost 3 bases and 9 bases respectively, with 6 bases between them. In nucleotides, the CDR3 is TGTGCCAGCAGCTTTCGGGTTGAGCAGTTCTTC. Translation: CASSFRVEQFF.

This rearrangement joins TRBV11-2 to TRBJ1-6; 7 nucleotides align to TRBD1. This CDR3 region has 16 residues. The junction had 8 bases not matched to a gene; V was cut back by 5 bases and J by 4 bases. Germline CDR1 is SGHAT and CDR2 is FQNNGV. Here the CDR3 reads CASSPSDRRYNSPLHF. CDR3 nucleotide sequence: TGTGCCAGCAGCCCCTCGGACAGGCGTTATAATTCACCCCTCCACTTT.

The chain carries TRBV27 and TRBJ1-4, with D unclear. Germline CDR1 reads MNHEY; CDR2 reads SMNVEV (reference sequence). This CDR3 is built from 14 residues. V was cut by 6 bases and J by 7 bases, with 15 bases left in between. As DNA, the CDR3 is TGTGCCAGCAGCCCCGGGATCAGAGGTGAAAAACTGTTTTTT. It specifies CASSPGIRGEKLFF.

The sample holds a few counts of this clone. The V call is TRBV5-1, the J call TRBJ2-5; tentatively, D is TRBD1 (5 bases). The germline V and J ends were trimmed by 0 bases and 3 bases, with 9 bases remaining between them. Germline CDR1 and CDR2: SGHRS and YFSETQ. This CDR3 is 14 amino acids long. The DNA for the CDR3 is TGCGCCAGCAGCTTGGCAGGGATGGAAGAGACCCAGTACTTC. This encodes CASSLAGMEETQYF.

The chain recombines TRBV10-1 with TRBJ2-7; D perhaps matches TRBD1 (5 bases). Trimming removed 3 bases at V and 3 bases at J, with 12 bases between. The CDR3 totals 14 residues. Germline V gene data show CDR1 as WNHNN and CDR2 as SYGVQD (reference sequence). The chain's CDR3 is CASSEGAINYEQYF. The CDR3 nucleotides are TGCGCCAGCAGTGAAGGGGCTATCAACTACGAGCAGTACTTC.

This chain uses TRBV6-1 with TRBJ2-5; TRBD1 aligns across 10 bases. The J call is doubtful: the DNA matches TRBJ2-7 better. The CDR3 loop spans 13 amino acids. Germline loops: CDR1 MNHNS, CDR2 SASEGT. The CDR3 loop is CASGTGVSYEQYF. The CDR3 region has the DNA TGTGCCAGCGGGACAGGGGTATCCTACGAGCAGTACTTC.

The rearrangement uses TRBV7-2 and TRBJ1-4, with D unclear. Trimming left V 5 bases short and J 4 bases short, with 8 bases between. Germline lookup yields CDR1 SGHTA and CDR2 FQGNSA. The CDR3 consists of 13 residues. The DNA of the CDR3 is TGTGCCAGCAGCGATGAGAATAATGAAAAACTGTTTTTT. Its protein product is CASSDENNEKLFF.

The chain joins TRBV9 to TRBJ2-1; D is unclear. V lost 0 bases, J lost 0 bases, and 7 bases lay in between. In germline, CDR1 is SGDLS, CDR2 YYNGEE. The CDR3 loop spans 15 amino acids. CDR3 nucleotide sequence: TGTGCCAGCAGCGTAGGTACTTTCTCCTACAATGAGCAGTTCTTC. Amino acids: CASSVGTFSYNEQFF.

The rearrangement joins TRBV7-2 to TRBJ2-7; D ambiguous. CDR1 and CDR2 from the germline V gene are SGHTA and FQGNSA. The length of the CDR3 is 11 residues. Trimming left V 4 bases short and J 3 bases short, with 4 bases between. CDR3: CASSSHYEQYF. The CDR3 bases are TGTGCCAGCAGCTCACACTACGAGCAGTACTTC. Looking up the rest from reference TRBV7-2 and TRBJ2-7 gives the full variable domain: GAGVSQSPSNKVTEKGKDVELRCDPISGHTALYWYRQSLGQGLEFLIYFQGNSAPDKSGLPSDRFSAERTGGSVSTLTIQRTQQEDSAVYLCASSSHYEQYFGPGTRLTVT.

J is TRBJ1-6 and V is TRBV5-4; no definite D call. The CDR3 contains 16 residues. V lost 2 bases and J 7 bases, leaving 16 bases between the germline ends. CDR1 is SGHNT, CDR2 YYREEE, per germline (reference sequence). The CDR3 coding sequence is TGTGCCAGCAGCTTCCCCCGGCCAGGTCGAAATTCACCCCTCCACTTT. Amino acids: CASSFPRPGRNSPLHF.

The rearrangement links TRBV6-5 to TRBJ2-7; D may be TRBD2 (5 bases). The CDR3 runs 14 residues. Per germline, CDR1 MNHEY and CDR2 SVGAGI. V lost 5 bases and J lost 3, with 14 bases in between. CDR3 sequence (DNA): TGTGCCAGCAGTCCTCGGACGGGAAACTACGAGCAGTACTTC. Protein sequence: CASSPRTGNYEQYF.

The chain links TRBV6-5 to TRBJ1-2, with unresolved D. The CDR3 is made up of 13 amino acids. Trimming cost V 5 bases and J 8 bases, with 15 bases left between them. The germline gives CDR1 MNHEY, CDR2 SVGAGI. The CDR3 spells CASSPTGREGYTF. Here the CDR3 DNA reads TGTGCCAGCAGTCCGACGGGAAGGGAGGGCTACACCTTC.

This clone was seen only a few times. This chain's CDR3 is CASSKDKNSYNEQFF. The CDR3 DNA reads as TGTGCCAGTAGTAAGGACAAAAACTCCTACAATGAGCAGTTCTTC. The chain joins TRBV19 to TRBJ2-1; TRBD1 is a possible D gene (5 bases). From germline, CDR1 is LNHDA and CDR2 SQIVND (reference sequence). The CDR3 sequence is 15 residues long. V was pared by 4 bases and J by 0 bases, with 10 bases between.

The CDR3 region has the DNA TGTGCCAGTAGTATAGATCCGGCCGCCGGGACAGGGAAGGGGGCCAAAAACATTCAGTACTTC. Amino acid sequence: CASSIDPAAGTGKGAKNIQYF. J is TRBJ2-4 and V is TRBV19; 9 bases match TRBD1. CDR1 LNHDA and CDR2 SQIVND come from the germline V gene (reference sequence). J gave up 1 base and V 0 bases, and 16 bases lay outside the gene matches. This CDR3 is 21 amino acids long.

The CDR3, as DNA: TGTGCCAGCAGCTCCCGAGAGGGGGAAGAGCAGTTCTTC. It translates to CASSSREGEEQFF. The rearrangement joins TRBV5-4 to TRBJ2-1, with D maybe TRBD1 (6 bases). CDR3 length: 13 amino acids. Trimming pared 3 bases from V and 10 bases from J, leaving 14 bases between. Germline V gene data show CDR1 as SGHNT and CDR2 as YYREEE (reference sequence).